This T cell receptor (beta chain) appears in the sequencing data of a study of molecular identifiers for immune sequencing clone quantification. TCRdb analysed the PCR reads with MiXCR anew, one entry per CDR3 protein. This table has 85,000 to 95,000 distinct CDR3 sequences, around 20% appearing once. This clonotype was picked up many times. Trimming at V came to 0 bases and at J to 7 bases, leaving 8 bases not matched to a gene. Looked up from germline, CDR1 is DFQATT and CDR2 is SNEGSKA (reference sequence). The CDR3 is made up of 14 amino acids. V is TRBV20-1 and J is TRBJ2-7, with 8 bases matching TRBD2. This sequence originates from a human donor in good health. Some libraries in this study had Jurkat cell RNA spiked in. Sequencing was carried out using naive CD8+ T cells from blood, with Jurkat cell RNA spiked in. This sample's subset: FACS-sorted CD8+CD4-CCR7+CD45RA+ naive T cells. The CDR3 DNA reads TGCAGTGCTAGAGATGGACTAGCTGGATATGAGCAGTACTTC. This gives the protein CSARDGLAGYEQYF.